Following are 5 T cell receptor beta chains from one sample sequenced in a study of sequential checkpoint blockade in melanoma. Treatment here: randomized to nivolumab then ipilimumab (arm A) or the reverse (arm B). The table came from immunoSEQ multiplex PCR; TCRdb's copy has only in-frame clones and leaves some out. The sample yields approximately 20,000 clones, approximately 26% seen once. The input for sequencing was tumor tissue (inferred from file names), taken from a patient given nivolumab and ipilimumab in sequence. The origin of the receptors is a human donor with melanoma.

This rearrangement joins TRBV6-8 to TRBJ2-5; 9 bases line up with TRBD1. Germline CDR1 MNHGY, CDR2 SAAAGT. Trimming at V came to 10 bases and at J to 5 bases, leaving 11 bases not matched to a gene. This CDR3 region has 14 residues. This CDR3 reads CAIRGDRDTETQYF. The CDR3 DNA reads TGTGCCATCAGAGGGGACAGGGATACGGAGACCCAGTACTTC.

The rearrangement links TRBV11-3 to TRBJ2-2, with D perhaps matching TRBD1 (6 bases). The CDR3 loop spans 16 amino acids. Trimming shortened V by 1 base and J by 1 base, and 10 bases separated the two germline ends. The germline V gene has CDR1 SGHNT and CDR2 YENEEA. CDR3 DNA sequence: TGTGCCAGCAGCTTAGTATTGGGACAGAACACCGGGGAGCTGTTTTTT. It is translated as CASSLVLGQNTGELFF.

The J gene is TRBJ2-3, the V gene TRBV18; the D is unclear. CDR3 length equals 13 residues. CDR1 and CDR2 from the germline V gene are KGHSH and LQKENI. V was cut by 5 bases and J by 2 bases, with 8 bases left in between. CDR3 loop: CASSTTNTDTQYF. CDR3 coding DNA: TGTGCCAGCTCAACCACCAACACAGATACGCAGTATTTT.

The gene calls are TRBV7-1 and TRBJ1-1; no reliable D call. TRBV7-1 belongs to the ORF category, with a function that is uncertain. V was trimmed by 2 bases and J by 6 bases, leaving 10 bases between them. This CDR3 has 13 amino acids. CDR3: CASSSQWVAEAFF. The CDR3 DNA reads TGTGCCAGCAGCTCACAATGGGTGGCTGAAGCTTTCTTT.

This clone has ten or more counts. The rearrangement joins TRBV11-3 to TRBJ1-1; tentative D call: TRBD1 (6 bases). V shed 7 bases and J shed 6 bases, with 21 bases lying between them. CDR3 size: 15 residues. Germline CDR1 reads SGHNT; CDR2 reads YENEEA. The CDR3 nucleotides are TGTGCCAGCATCCGAGGGGGGGACGGCAGAGCTGAAGCTTTCTTT. This gives the protein CASIRGGDGRAEAFF.